This T cell receptor (beta chain) was obtained from a study of blood T cell repertoires in COVID-19. In the authors' workflow: How many nucleated cells were present was estimated from reference gene primer amplification. This table comes from immunoSEQ multiplex PCR, and its TCRdb copy is limited to in-frame clones, with some not included. Clone size and V and J calls were adopted from that table, with D and trimming inferred from the DNA. The table lists some 200,000 clones, 80% to 90% of them singletons, with 3% to 4.5% in the top ten. Germline V CDR1 and CDR2: KGHSH, LQKENI. V was clipped by 6 bases and J by 4 bases; unmatched bases: 10. CDR3 size: 15 residues.

V and J are TRBV18 and TRBJ1-2; 8 positions agree with TRBD1. The TCR comes from a woman aged 40 to 50 with acute COVID-19. The specimen was PBMCs or T cells enriched from blood (not recorded which). For the CDR3, the DNA is TGTGCCAGCTCGAACCGGACAGGGATGCGCTATGGCTACACCTTC. The encoded protein is CASSNRTGMRYGYTF.